One and the same sample provided the 2 T cell receptor beta chains below, sequenced in a study of T cells in women clearing cervical HPV infection listed by TCRdb under 2018. The library relied on the immunoSEQ multiplex PCR assay. Entries here come from immuneACCESS through TCRdb and include only in-frame sequences with V and J called. Some clones fail to appear in such tables; in the studies checked, an unresolved V gene covers under half of the shortfall, and the cause of the remainder is unknown. This sample's table lists fewer than 30,000 clones. Around 2.8% of the sample comes from the top ten. What was sequenced was blood buffy coat. These receptors all stem from a woman aged 18-70 years with a cervical HPV16 infection that either progressed to CIN3+ or cleared (not recorded which).

This clone is called medium-sized based on its frequency. From the germline J gene comes the end of the CDR3, since the read stops 3 residues before it. This chain uses TRBV29-1 with TRBJ2-5, with a tentative D call TRBD2 (5 bases). Per germline, CDR1 SQVTM and CDR2 ANQGSEA. The CDR3 is 12 residues long. The V gene lost 4 bases and the J gene lost 4 bases, with 10 bases spanning the gap. This chain's CDR3 is CSVAGLVETQYF. The CDR3 bases that were read are TGCAGCGTTGCGGGGTTGGTAGAGACC.

In regard to this clone: The read ends 3 residues early relative to the CDR3; the germline J gene fills the gap. The rearrangement joins TRBV4-1 to TRBJ2-1; D is ambiguous. This CDR3 comprises 16 residues. V was pared by 3 bases and J by 1 base, with 13 bases between. Germline V gives CDR1 MGHRA, CDR2 YSYEKL. This chain's CDR3 is CASSHDWLHSYNEQFF. The part of the CDR3 DNA that was read is TGCGCCAGCAGCCACGACTGGCTCCATTCCTACAATGAG.